One and the same sample provided the 13 T cell receptor beta chains below, sequenced in a study of T cells in Graves' hyperthyroidism and ophthalmopathy. TCR beta CDR3 region amplification was performed from RNA transcripts. HTBI primers drove first-round RT-PCR of the TCR CDR3. TCRdb reanalysed the multiplex PCR reads using MiXCR and keeps one entry per CDR3 protein. This table has roughly 500,000 distinct CDR3 sequences, around 46% appearing once. Material: peripheral blood or thyroid tissue (not recorded which). All receptors come from an adult woman with Graves' disease, either hyperthyroidism or ophthalmopathy (not recorded which).

This clonotype has ten or more counts. The chain recombines TRBV7-3 with TRBJ2-2, with D maybe TRBD2 (6 bases). Germline values: CDR1 SGHTA, CDR2 FQGTGA. This CDR3 contains 14 residues. V was cut by 5 bases and J by 6 bases, with 13 bases left in between. The CDR3: CASSARGSAGELFF. CDR3 coding DNA: TGTGCCAGCAGCGCCCGGGGGAGCGCCGGGGAGCTGTTTTTT.

The chain links TRBV2 to TRBJ1-1; maybe TRBD1 (6 bases). This CDR3 contains 15 residues. V lost 5 bases to trimming and J lost 1 base, with 14 bases between them. The germline V gene has CDR1 SNHLY and CDR2 FYNNEI. The CDR3 region has the DNA TGTGCCAGCAGTCCTTGGGACACAGAGAACACTGAAGCTTTCTTT. Translated: CASSPWDTENTEAFF.

With regard to this clonotype: A read error may be the cause here, since a much bigger clone is one base away. The chain has TRBV5-4 and TRBJ1-1; tentative D call: TRBD1 (6 bases). Trimming stripped 0 bases from V and 3 bases from J, with 12 bases between. The CDR3 contains 15 residues. Germline CDR1 reads SGHNT; CDR2 reads YYREEE (reference sequence). The CDR3 coding sequence is TGTGCCAGCAGCTTGGGTGACAGGTGGTACACTGAAGCTTTCTTT. Translated: CASSLGDRWYTEAFF.

The gene calls are TRBV7-9 and TRBJ2-7; 11 bases are shared with TRBD1. Trimming removed 9 bases from V and 3 bases from J; junction bases left unmatched: 19. The V gene's germline CDR1 is SEHNR and CDR2 FQNEAQ (reference sequence). The CDR3 sequence is 18 residues long. This chain's CDR3 is CASSPAAGTGGVNYEQYF. The DNA for the CDR3 is TGTGCCAGTAGCCCCGCCGCCGGGACAGGGGGTGTTAACTACGAGCAGTACTTC. Full variable domain (remainder filled in from reference TRBV7-9 and TRBJ2-7): DTGVSQNPRHKITKRGQNVTFRCDPISEHNRLYWYRQTLGQGPEFLTYFQNEAQLEKSRLLSDRFSAERPKGSFSTLEIQRTEQGDSAMYLCASSPAAGTGGVNYEQYFGPGTRLTVT.

On this clonotype: At one of its ends the junction is not consistent with the germline gene, which may arise from a read error. V is TRBV7-2 and J is TRBJ1-1; 7 bases map to TRBD1. The CDR3 has 16 residues. Germline V lookup: CDR1 SGHTA, CDR2 FQGNSA. The CDR3 spells CASSQRQGEGNTEAFF. Here the CDR3 DNA reads TGCGCCAGCAGCCAACGACAGGGTGAAGGCAACACTGAAGCTTTCTTT.

This clonotype showed up just a few times. The genes are TRBV20-1 and TRBJ2-5; D may be TRBD1 (6 bases). The CDR3 has 13 residues. CDR1 is DFQATT and CDR2 is SNEGSKA in the germline V gene (reference sequence). V lost 6 bases and J 2 bases, leaving 13 bases between the germline ends. The DNA for the CDR3 is TGCAGTGCCACAAGGACAGTACAAGAGACCCAGTACTTC. This sequence encodes CSATRTVQETQYF.

The chain has TRBV5-4 and TRBJ2-7; possible D gene TRBD2, 6 bases. V lost 4 bases and J lost 7, with 18 bases in between. The germline CDR1 and CDR2 sequences are SGHNT and YYREEE (reference sequence). The CDR3 loop spans 14 amino acids. CDR3 nucleotides: TGTGCCAGCAGCACCGTCGGGACTCCGACAGAGCAGTACTTC. It is translated as CASSTVGTPTEQYF.

This clonotype showed up many times. The V and J genes are TRBV7-9 and TRBJ2-7; no clear D gene. This CDR3 spans 12 amino acids. Germline V gene lookup returns CDR1 SEHNR and CDR2 FQNEAQ (reference sequence). V was shortened by 5 bases and J by 5 bases, with 10 bases between the two germline ends. The CDR3, as DNA: TGTGCCAGCAGCACCACCCCCCACGAGCAGTACTTC. Encoded protein: CASSTTPHEQYF.

This clonotype was picked up many times. V usage is TRBV19 and J usage is TRBJ1-5, with 7 bases matching TRBD1. The CDR3 has 15 amino acids. With 4 bases clipped from V and 1 base from J, the junction kept 4 bases outside the gene matches. The germline V gene encodes CDR1 LNHDA and CDR2 SQIVND (reference sequence). Here the CDR3 reads CASSKDRSSNQPQHF. Written as DNA, the CDR3 is TGTGCCAGTAGTAAGGACAGGAGCAGCAATCAGCCCCAGCATTTT.

This clonotype was seen only a few times. The chain employs TRBV6-5 and TRBJ2-7, with D possibly being TRBD1 (5 bases). The CDR3 covers 18 residues. Trimming stripped 5 bases from V and 5 bases from J, with 28 bases between. The germline V gene encodes CDR1 MNHEY and CDR2 SVGAGI. DNA of the CDR3: TGTGCCAGCAGTGAATATTTTGGGGCAGACTCATTCCTCCACGAGCAGTACTTC. It codes for CASSEYFGADSFLHEQYF.

In the case of this clonotype: At one end the junction does not follow the germline gene, possibly because of a read error. The CDR3 coding sequence is TGTGCCAGTAGTATCTGGCAGATTGGGGCCGACGTCCTGACTTTC. As protein: CASSIWQIGADVLTF. The rearrangement links TRBV19 to TRBJ2-6, with a possible D match to TRBD1 (5 bases). The germline gives CDR1 LNHDA, CDR2 SQIVND (reference sequence). The CDR3 totals 15 residues.

The chain couples TRBV24-1 to TRBJ1-5, with 8 nucleotides matching TRBD1. The V and J ends lost 5 bases and 6 bases, in that order; junction bases with no gene match: 8. Germline values: CDR1 KGHDR, CDR2 SFDVKD. The CDR3 has 15 residues. CDR3 sequence (DNA): TGTGCCACCAGTGGCGGACAGGGAAGAAGTCAGCCCCAGCATTTT. This gives the protein CATSGGQGRSQPQHF.

This chain links TRBV5-1 with TRBJ1-1, with 8 bases lining up with TRBD1. Germline assignment: CDR1 SGHRS and CDR2 YFSETQ. The CDR3 consists of 16 residues. The J segment lost 0 bases and the V segment lost 0 bases, leaving 4 bases of the junction unmatched. CDR3 sequence reads: CASSLGTGSMNTEAFF. The CDR3 region has the DNA TGCGCCAGCAGCTTGGGGACAGGGTCTATGAACACTGAAGCTTTCTTT.